This T cell receptor (beta chain) is drawn from a study of T cell responses to AZD1222 COVID-19 vaccine. Study-level points and caveats: Repertoires were collected only later (after the peak T cell response had occurred).

Assay used: immunoSEQ multiplex PCR; TCRdb lists only in-frame clones, some missing. The sample carries 130,000 to 150,000 clones, approximately 90% recorded once. The ends were cut back, 5 bases at V and 6 bases at J, with 13 bases in the middle. The CDR3 runs 13 residues. In regard to this clone: Its antigen is currently unknown.

Specimen: peripheral blood, collected 28 days after the second AZD1222 dose. The TCR was taken from an adult who received the AZD1222 COVID-19 vaccine. The chain couples TRBV12-3 or TRBV12-4 to TRBJ1-1, with TRBD1 as a possible D gene (5 bases). CDR3 amino acids: CASSTQGGSEAFF. The CDR3, as DNA: TGTGCCAGCAGTACTCAGGGTGGGTCTGAAGCTTTCTTT.